Below, 31 T cell receptor beta chains from the same sample are listed, as sequenced in a study of cytomegalovirus exposure and HLA in healthy donors. The primer mix had 60 Vbeta and 13 Jbeta primers. Method: immunoSEQ multiplex PCR; TCRdb's copy keeps in-frame clones and lacks some. The table includes under 150,000 clones, 60% to 85% detected once. Sequenced material: PBMCs. The receptors come from a woman aged 40 to 50 in good health and CMV-seropositive.

This chain uses TRBV5-1 with TRBJ2-3, with a possible D match to TRBD2 (7 bases). CDR1 and CDR2 (germline): SGHRS, YFSETQ. Trimming removed 10 bases at V and 6 bases at J, with 15 bases between. This CDR3 spans 12 amino acids. CDR3 in amino acids: CASRAGADTQYF. The CDR3 DNA reads as TGCGCCTCCCGTGCGGGGGCGGATACGCAGTATTTT. The variable domain in full, with the rest retrieved from reference TRBV5-1 and TRBJ2-3, is KAGVTQTPRYLIKTRGQQVTLSCSPISGHRSVSWYQQTPGQGLQFLFEYFSETQRNKGNFPGRFSGRQFSNSRSEMNVSTLELGDSALYLCASRAGADTQYFGPGTRLTVL.

DNA of the CDR3: TGTGCCAGCGAAAGAGGACAGGGCGGTTCACCCCTCCACTTT. Its protein product is CASERGQGGSPLHF. This chain links TRBV6-1 with TRBJ1-6; 8 nucleotides line up with TRBD1. The germline V gene encodes CDR1 MNHNS and CDR2 SASEGT. CDR3 length: 14 residues. J was trimmed by 9 bases and V by 8 bases; bases with no gene match: 9.

The V gene is TRBV6-5, the J gene TRBJ1-1, with D perhaps TRBD1 (6 bases). This CDR3 is 14 amino acids long. V was pared by 2 bases and J by 4 bases, with 11 bases between. From germline, CDR1 is MNHEY and CDR2 SVGAGI. The CDR3 is CASSYLGGGTEAFF. The DNA for the CDR3 is TGTGCCAGCAGTTACCTAGGGGGGGGCACTGAAGCTTTCTTT.

This clone appeared once. The CDR3 loop is CASSVLSGGFNEQFF. The CDR3 region has the DNA TGTGCCAGCAGCGTCCTTAGCGGGGGGTTCAATGAGCAGTTCTTC. The rearrangement uses TRBV9 and TRBJ2-1; 10 bases fit TRBD2. Trimming cost V 2 bases and J 6 bases; bases outside gene matches: 5. Per germline, CDR1 SGDLS and CDR2 YYNGEE. The CDR3 runs 15 residues. The variable domain in full, completed from reference TRBV9 and TRBJ2-1, reads DSGVTQTPKHLITATGQRVTLRCSPRSGDLSVYWYQQSLDQGLQFLIQYYNGEERAKGNILERFSAQQFPDLHSELNLSSLELGDSALYFCASSVLSGGFNEQFFGPGTRLTVL.

CDR3 nucleotide sequence: TGCGCCAGCAGCTTGGACTCGAGGGACTTTTCCTACGAGCAGTACTTC. It encodes CASSLDSRDFSYEQYF. The V call is TRBV5-1, the J call TRBJ2-7; TRBD2 might be the D (6 bases). Germline CDR1 and CDR2: SGHRS and YFSETQ. This CDR3 has 16 amino acids. V dropped 0 bases and J dropped 1 base, with 14 bases sitting between them.

V is TRBV19 and J is TRBJ1-5; the match to TRBD1 covers 9 bases. The V segment lost 6 bases and the J segment 4 bases; nucleotides outside the gene matches: 1. The CDR3 covers 13 residues. CDR1 is LNHDA, CDR2 SQIVND, per germline (reference sequence). CDR3 residues: CASSDRGNQPQHF. CDR3 nucleotides: TGTGCCAGTAGCGACAGGGGGAATCAGCCCCAGCATTTT.

The V gene is TRBV28, the J gene TRBJ1-2; unclear D gene. The CDR3 extends over 13 amino acids. Per germline, CDR1 MDHEN and CDR2 SYDVKM. V was cut by 6 bases and J by 3 bases, with 11 bases left in between. The CDR3 reads CASRPDTYYGYTF. The CDR3, as DNA: TGTGCCAGCAGACCAGACACTTACTATGGCTACACCTTC.

J is TRBJ2-1 and V is TRBV14; D not resolved. Germline CDR1 SGHDN, CDR2 FVKESK. The CDR3 contains 11 residues. The V gene lost 8 bases and the J gene lost 4 bases, with 6 bases spanning the gap. The CDR3 DNA is TGTGCCAGCGCGCTATACAATGAGCAGTTCTTC. Protein: CASALYNEQFF.

The chain recombines TRBV18 with TRBJ1-2; TRBD1 matches 7 bases. CDR1 KGHSH and CDR2 LQKENI come from the germline V gene. Trimming cost V 5 bases and J 8 bases; bases outside gene matches: 8. This CDR3 contains 13 residues. Written as DNA, the CDR3 is TGTGCCAGCTCAGTACGACAGGGTGACGGCTACACCTTC. Translation gives CASSVRQGDGYTF.

This clone was counted between two and nine times. This sequence joins TRBV5-1 and TRBJ2-2, with 11 nucleotides matching TRBD2. There are 16 residues in the CDR3. V trimming: 5 bases; J trimming: 6 bases; junction bases outside the gene matches: 9. Germline assignment: CDR1 SGHRS and CDR2 YFSETQ. The CDR3 spells CASRLTSGGTPGELFF. CDR3 DNA sequence: TGCGCCAGCAGATTAACTAGCGGGGGTACGCCCGGGGAGCTGTTTTTT.

The V gene is TRBV19, the J gene TRBJ1-3, with 9 bases matching TRBD1. Germline V gene data show CDR1 as LNHDA and CDR2 as SQIVND (reference sequence). There are 13 residues in the CDR3. Unmatched junction bases numbered 1, after V lost 6 bases and J lost 4 bases. The CDR3 loop is CASRGQGGNTIYF. CDR3 nucleotides: TGTGCCAGTAGGGGACAGGGCGGAAACACCATATATTTT.

The chain has TRBV5-1 and TRBJ2-5; possibly TRBD1 for D (6 bases). From germline, CDR1 is SGHRS and CDR2 YFSETQ. Trimming took off 6 bases at V and 5 bases at J, with 20 bases between the two ends. This CDR3 is built from 15 residues. The CDR3 DNA reads TGCGCCAGCATGGAGGAAGGGGGAGTATGGGAGACCCAGTACTTC. This gives the protein CASMEEGGVWETQYF.

The rearrangement links TRBV5-6 to TRBJ2-2; D might be TRBD1 (6 bases). The CDR3 runs to 18 residues. The V gene lost 3 bases and the J gene lost 0 bases, with 18 bases spanning the gap. In germline, CDR1 is SGHDT, CDR2 YYEEEE. The CDR3 DNA is TGTGCCAGCAGCTACCCGTGGGGGCCCGGGACGAACACCGGGGAGCTGTTTTTT. It yields the protein CASSYPWGPGTNTGELFF. The full variable domain, with the rest looked up from reference TRBV5-6 and TRBJ2-2, is DAGVTQSPTHLIKTRGQQVTLRCSPKSGHDTVSWYQQALGQGPQFIFQYYEEEERQRGNFPDRFSGHQFPNYSSELNVNALLLGDSALYLCASSYPWGPGTNTGELFFGEGSRLTVL.

The chain uses TRBV5-4 and TRBJ2-3, with no clear D. This CDR3 is built from 12 residues. The V gene lost 0 bases and the J gene lost 7 bases, with 6 bases spanning the gap. Looked up from germline, CDR1 is SGHNT and CDR2 is YYREEE (reference sequence). In nucleotides, the CDR3 is TGTGCCAGCAGCTTGGACTATTATACGCAGTATTTT. Its protein is CASSLDYYTQYF.

Points on this clone: A read error may produce the germline difference seen at one junction end. This chain uses TRBV7-9 with TRBJ1-1, with D possibly matching TRBD1 (6 bases). Germline loops: CDR1 SEHNR, CDR2 FQNEAQ (reference sequence). The CDR3 is made up of 14 amino acids. The CDR3 coding sequence is TGTTCCAGCAGCTTAGGTTGGGGGGGCTCTGAAGCTTTCTTT. As protein: CSSSLGWGGSEAFF. Full variable domain (outside the CDR3, taken from reference TRBV7-9 and TRBJ1-1): DTGVSQNPRHKITKRGQNVTFRCDPISEHNRLYWYRQTLGQGPEFLTYFQNEAQLEKSRLLSDRFSAERPKGSFSTLEIQRTEQGDSAMYLCSSSLGWGGSEAFFGQGTRLTVV.

This chain links TRBV10-2 with TRBJ2-5, with 7 bases that match TRBD1. The CDR3 is 13 amino acids. V dropped 5 bases and J dropped 5; count of bases not matched to a gene: 5. Germline lookup yields CDR1 WSHSY and CDR2 SAAADI. DNA of the CDR3: TGCGCCAGCAGTTGGGGACAGCGGGAGACCCAGTACTTC. It translates to CASSWGQRETQYF.

The chain links TRBV11-3 to TRBJ2-5; D perhaps matches TRBD1 (8 bases). The CDR3 covers 13 residues. Germline CDR1 reads SGHNT; CDR2 reads YENEEA. With 5 bases removed from V and 5 bases from J, the gap between germline ends came to 12 bases. The CDR3 is CASSGQGGETQYF. DNA of the CDR3: TGTGCCAGCAGCGGACAGGGAGGGGAGACCCAGTACTTC.

This clone has only one observation. This sequence joins TRBV5-1 and TRBJ2-2, with a tentative D call TRBD2 (5 bases). In germline, CDR1 is SGHRS, CDR2 YFSETQ. Trimming cost V 4 bases and J 0 bases, with 13 bases left between them. The CDR3 consists of 16 residues. In DNA form, the CDR3 reads TGCGCCAGCAGCCCCCGACCAGCGGCGAACACCGGGGAGCTGTTTTTT. This sequence encodes CASSPRPAANTGELFF. The complete variable domain, with remaining parts taken from reference TRBV5-1 and TRBJ2-2, reads KAGVTQTPRYLIKTRGQQVTLSCSPISGHRSVSWYQQTPGQGLQFLFEYFSETQRNKGNFPGRFSGRQFSNSRSEMNVSTLELGDSALYLCASSPRPAANTGELFFGEGSRLTVL.

V usage is TRBV7-3 and J usage is TRBJ2-1, with 9 bases matching TRBD2. CDR3 size: 14 residues. CDR1 is SGHTA and CDR2 is FQGTGA in the germline V gene. Trimming cost V 5 bases and J 8 bases; bases outside gene matches: 7. CDR3 region: CASSLGTSFDEQFF. CDR3 in DNA: TGTGCCAGCAGCCTCGGGACTAGCTTCGATGAGCAGTTCTTC.

This clone has just one count. The rearrangement joins TRBV5-4 to TRBJ1-1; possible D gene TRBD1, 5 bases. V lost 0 bases, J lost 0 bases, and 9 bases lay in between. The V gene's germline CDR1 is SGHNT and CDR2 YYREEE (reference sequence). CDR3 length: 15 amino acids. This CDR3 reads CASSLAAGLNTEAFF. CDR3 sequence (DNA): TGTGCCAGCAGCTTGGCGGCAGGGCTGAACACTGAAGCTTTCTTT.

The genes are TRBV30 and TRBJ1-1, with D possibly TRBD1 on 6 matching bases. Germline V gene data show CDR1 as GTSNPN and CDR2 as SVGIG (reference sequence). CDR3 length: 14 amino acids. V was shortened by 7 bases and J by 0 bases, with 15 bases between the two germline ends. This CDR3 reads CASSPTGMNTEAFF. DNA of the CDR3: TGTGCCTCATCCCCTACAGGGATGAACACTGAAGCTTTCTTT.

This chain connects TRBV7-2 to TRBJ2-5; 8 bases are a match to TRBD2. The CDR3 sequence is 17 residues long. Unmatched junction bases numbered 11, after V lost 2 bases and J lost 3 bases. CDR1 SGHTA and CDR2 FQGNSA come from the germline V gene. CDR3 sequence reads: CASSLSRGGYYKETQYF. Written as DNA, the CDR3 is TGTGCCAGCAGCTTAAGTCGGGGGGGGTATTATAAAGAGACCCAGTACTTC.

V and J are TRBV2 and TRBJ2-5; TRBD2 agrees at 11 bases. The CDR3 has 15 residues. CDR1 is SNHLY, CDR2 FYNNEI, per germline. V lost 5 bases to trimming and J lost 4 bases; unmatched junction nucleotides: 6. This chain's CDR3 is CASSFTGLAVETQYF. In nucleotides, the CDR3 is TGTGCCAGCAGTTTTACGGGACTAGCGGTAGAGACCCAGTACTTC. The whole variable domain, remainder taken from reference TRBV2 and TRBJ2-5, is EPEVTQTPSHQVTQMGQEVILRCVPISNHLYFYWYRQILGQKVEFLVSFYNNEISEKSEIFDDQFSVERPDGSNFTLKIRSTKLEDSAMYFCASSFTGLAVETQYFGPGTRLLVL.

The chain is built from TRBV2 and TRBJ1-5; D is perhaps TRBD1 (5 bases). V was shortened by 6 bases and J by 0 bases, with 15 bases between the two germline ends. The CDR3 consists of 16 residues. Germline-derived CDR1 and CDR2 are SNHLY and FYNNEI. The CDR3 reads CASRGDFGYSNQPQHF. CDR3 nucleotides: TGTGCCAGCAGAGGGGACTTTGGATATAGCAATCAGCCCCAGCATTTT.

The chain joins TRBV6-5 to TRBJ1-5; perhaps TRBD1 as D (5 bases). This CDR3 is 13 amino acids long. Trimming shortened V by 2 bases and J by 4 bases, and 6 bases separated the two germline ends. CDR1 is MNHEY, CDR2 SVGAGI, per germline. In nucleotides, the CDR3 is TGTGCCAGCAGTTACAACAGGAATCAGCCCCAGCATTTT. Its translation: CASSYNRNQPQHF.

This clone was seen a few times. V and J are TRBV2 and TRBJ2-5, with 10 bases matching TRBD2. The J call may be mistaken, given a closer DNA end match to TRBJ2-7. Germline V lookup: CDR1 SNHLY, CDR2 FYNNEI. The CDR3 is made up of 15 amino acids. CDR3 in amino acids: CASSALAGGTDEQYF. CDR3 nucleotides: TGTGCCAGCAGTGCTTTAGCGGGGGGCACCGACGAGCAGTACTTC.

This chain links TRBV6-1 with TRBJ2-5, with D perhaps TRBD1 (6 bases). The J call may be wrong; the DNA end is better matched by TRBJ2-7. The CDR3 contains 14 residues. The V gene's germline CDR1 is MNHNS and CDR2 SASEGT. In DNA form, the CDR3 reads TGTGCCAGCCGAGGACAGAGACCATTCTACGAGCAGTACTTC. Its protein is CASRGQRPFYEQYF.

This clone has a handful of counts. The J gene is TRBJ2-5, the V gene TRBV5-6, with a tentative D call TRBD1 (6 bases). The CDR3 is 13 residues long. Per the germline V gene, CDR1 is SGHDT and CDR2 is YYEEEE. V was cut by 6 bases and J by 5 bases, with 14 bases left in between. The CDR3 DNA follows: TGTGCCAGCATCGGACAGAAGGGGGAGACCCAGTACTTC. Residues: CASIGQKGETQYF.

This clone was counted between two and nine times. The gene calls are TRBV5-4 and TRBJ2-2, with D perhaps TRBD2 (6 bases). The CDR3 sequence is 15 residues long. Germline V gives CDR1 SGHNT, CDR2 YYREEE (reference sequence). The V end lost 0 bases, the J end lost 8 bases, and 14 bases lay between the germline ends. CDR3: CASSLDSGAGGELFF. The CDR3 DNA sequence: TGTGCCAGCAGCTTGGATAGCGGTGCTGGTGGGGAGCTGTTTTTT.

The chain links TRBV4-1 to TRBJ1-4; 7 bases are a match to TRBD1. The CDR3 sequence is 19 residues long. Per germline, CDR1 MGHRA and CDR2 YSYEKL. Germline trimming cut 4 bases from V and 1 base from J; bases unmatched to any gene: 15. The CDR3, as DNA: TGCGCCAGCAGCCGCCCCGGGATGGGGGACAGAGAAACTAATGAAAAACTGTTTTTT. The encoded protein is CASSRPGMGDRETNEKLFF.

This chain connects TRBV6-1 to TRBJ2-7, with D tentatively TRBD1 (6 bases). Germline loops: CDR1 MNHNS, CDR2 SASEGT. V lost 1 base, J lost 1 base, and 17 bases lay in between. The CDR3 contains 17 residues. CDR3 bases: TGTGCCAGCAGTGAAGAAGTCAGGGGTGCAAGATCCTACGAGCAGTACTTC. Translated, it gives CASSEEVRGARSYEQYF.